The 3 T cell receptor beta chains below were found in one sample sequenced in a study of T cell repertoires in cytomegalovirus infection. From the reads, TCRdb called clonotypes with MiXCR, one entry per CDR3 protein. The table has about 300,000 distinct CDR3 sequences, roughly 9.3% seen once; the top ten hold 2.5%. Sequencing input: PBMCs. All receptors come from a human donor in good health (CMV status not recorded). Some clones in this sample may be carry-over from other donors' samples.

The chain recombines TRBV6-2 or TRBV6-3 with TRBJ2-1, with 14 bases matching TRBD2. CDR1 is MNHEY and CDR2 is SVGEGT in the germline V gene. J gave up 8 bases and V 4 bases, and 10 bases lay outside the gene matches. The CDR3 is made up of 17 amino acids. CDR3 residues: CASSSLTSGGALYEQFF. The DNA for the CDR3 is TGTGCCAGCAGTTCCCTGACTAGCGGGGGGGCCTTGTATGAGCAGTTCTTC.

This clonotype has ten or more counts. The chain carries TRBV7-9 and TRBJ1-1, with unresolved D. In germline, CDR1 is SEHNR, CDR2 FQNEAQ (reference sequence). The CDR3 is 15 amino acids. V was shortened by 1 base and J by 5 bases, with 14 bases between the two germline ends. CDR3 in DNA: TGTGCCAGCAGCTTAGTTATGGGGTTGCGAACTGAAGCTTTCTTT. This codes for CASSLVMGLRTEAFF.

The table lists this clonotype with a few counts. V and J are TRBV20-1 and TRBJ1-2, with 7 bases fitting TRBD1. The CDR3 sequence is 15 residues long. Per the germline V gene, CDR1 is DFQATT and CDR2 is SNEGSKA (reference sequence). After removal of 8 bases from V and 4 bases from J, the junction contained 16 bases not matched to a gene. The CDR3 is CSLGSGRGLVYGYTF. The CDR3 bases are TGCAGTCTTGGGTCGGGCAGGGGGTTGGTCTATGGCTACACCTTC.